This T cell receptor (beta chain) was retrieved from a study of T-cell memory formation after mild COVID-19. General observations from the study: Balance between CD4 and CD8 was seen in clones contracting day 15 to 85, and a CD4+ lean was seen in later expanders. There was no confirmation that second-wave clones peaking on day 37 were SARS-CoV-2 specific.

Concerning this clonotype: Its target is unknown.

Trimming took off 5 bases at V and 2 bases at J, with 19 bases between the two ends. The CDR3 sequence is 16 residues long. Germline V gene data show CDR1 as WSHSY and CDR2 as SAAADI. TCRdb passed the 5' RACE reads through MiXCR, listing each CDR3 protein once. The data show 300,000 to 400,000 distinct CDR3 sequences, roughly 13% seen once. The specimen sequenced was PBMCs or a T cell subset sorted from them (not recorded which). The receptor was derived from a man aged 18 to 30 who had mild COVID-19 (a few samples of this study predate the infection). Cell type and time point are not known. V and J are TRBV10-2 and TRBJ2-7; a weak D match, TRBD2 (7 bases). The CDR3 bases are TGCGCCAGCAGTTACAGGGTTCAGGGAGGGACCTACGAGCAGTACTTC. Residues: CASSYRVQGGTYEQYF.